The T cell receptor beta chain under discussion was sequenced for a study of T cell responses to AZD1222 COVID-19 vaccine. Findings of the study overall: Repertoires were obtained solely post-peak T cell response.

Remarks on this clone: Its specificity is unknown.

Looked up from germline, CDR1 is MNHEY and CDR2 is SVGEGT. V was cut by 0 bases and J by 8 bases, with 13 bases left in between. This CDR3 comprises 14 residues. The assay was immunoSEQ multiplex PCR, and TCRdb's table has in-frame clones only and misses some. The table records about 150,000 clones, around 92% of them present only once. V and J are TRBV6-2 or TRBV6-3 and TRBJ1-2; weak D call: TRBD1 (6 bases). The sequences come from peripheral blood, collected on day 0 of AZD1222 vaccination. This TCR derives from an adult in good health. In DNA, the CDR3 is TGTGCCAGCAGTTACTCCAACAGGGTTCGCGGCTACACCTTC. It is translated as CASSYSNRVRGYTF.